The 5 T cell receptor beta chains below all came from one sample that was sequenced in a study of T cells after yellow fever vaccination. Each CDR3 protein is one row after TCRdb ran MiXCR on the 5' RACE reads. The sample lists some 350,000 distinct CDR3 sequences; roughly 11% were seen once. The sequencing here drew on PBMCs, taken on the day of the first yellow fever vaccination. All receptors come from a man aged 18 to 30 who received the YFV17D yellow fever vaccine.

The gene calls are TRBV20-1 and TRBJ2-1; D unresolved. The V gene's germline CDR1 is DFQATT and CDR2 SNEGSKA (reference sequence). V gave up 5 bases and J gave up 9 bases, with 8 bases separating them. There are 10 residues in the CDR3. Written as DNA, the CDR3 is TGCAGTGCTTCCTATTCTGAGCAGTTCTTC. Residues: CSASYSEQFF.

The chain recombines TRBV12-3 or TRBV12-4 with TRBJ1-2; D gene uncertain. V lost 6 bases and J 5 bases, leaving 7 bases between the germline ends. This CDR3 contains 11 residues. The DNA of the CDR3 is TGTGCCAGCAGCTTGGCATATGGCTACACCTTC. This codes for CASSLAYGYTF.

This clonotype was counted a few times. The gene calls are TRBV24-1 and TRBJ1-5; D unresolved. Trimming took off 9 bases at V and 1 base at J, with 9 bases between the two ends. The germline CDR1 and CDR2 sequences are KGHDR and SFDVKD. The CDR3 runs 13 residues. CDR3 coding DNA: TGTGCCACCGAGGGAGGAAGCAATCAGCCCCAGCATTTT. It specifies CATEGGSNQPQHF.

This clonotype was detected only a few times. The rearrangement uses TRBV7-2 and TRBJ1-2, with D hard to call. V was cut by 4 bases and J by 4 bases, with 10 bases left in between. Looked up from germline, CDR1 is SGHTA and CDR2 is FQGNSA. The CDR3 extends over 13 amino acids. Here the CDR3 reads CASSSGRLYGYTF. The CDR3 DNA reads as TGTGCCAGCAGCTCCGGACGGCTCTATGGCTACACCTTC.

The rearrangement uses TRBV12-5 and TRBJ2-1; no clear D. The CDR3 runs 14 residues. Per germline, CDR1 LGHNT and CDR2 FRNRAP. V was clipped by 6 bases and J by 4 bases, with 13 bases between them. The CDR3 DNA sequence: TGTGCTAGTGGCGAACTTGGACCATACAATGAGCAGTTCTTC. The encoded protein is CASGELGPYNEQFF.